This T cell receptor (beta chain) was sequenced in a study of shared clonotypes between healthy human individuals. Study context: Used for every donor were three CD4 naive, three CD4 memory, two CD8 naive and one CD8 memory plate. Study outcomes and limitations: Among a handful of donors, roughly 5% of naive CD4 clonotypes were found in common. Only a few donors were included, so the genetic and exposure-history diversity represented was limited.

On this clone itself: Its antigen remains unknown.

V dropped 4 bases and J dropped 6; count of bases not matched to a gene: 11. Germline assignment: CDR1 SGDLS and CDR2 YYNGEE. This CDR3 spans 16 amino acids. The data were produced by immunoSEQ multiplex PCR, yet TCRdb's version contains in-frame clones alone and is incomplete. The sample yields some 1 million clones, approximately 70% seen once. This chain joins TRBV9 and TRBJ2-3, with 10 bases lining up with TRBD1. The sample was memory CD4+ T cells sorted from blood. This sample's subset: CD45RA-negative fraction. The clonotype was recovered from a man between 18 and 35 years old in good health. This chain's CDR3 is CASSSQTGGVLDTQYF. CDR3 nucleotides: TGTGCCAGCAGCTCCCAGACAGGGGGCGTGTTGGATACGCAGTATTTT.